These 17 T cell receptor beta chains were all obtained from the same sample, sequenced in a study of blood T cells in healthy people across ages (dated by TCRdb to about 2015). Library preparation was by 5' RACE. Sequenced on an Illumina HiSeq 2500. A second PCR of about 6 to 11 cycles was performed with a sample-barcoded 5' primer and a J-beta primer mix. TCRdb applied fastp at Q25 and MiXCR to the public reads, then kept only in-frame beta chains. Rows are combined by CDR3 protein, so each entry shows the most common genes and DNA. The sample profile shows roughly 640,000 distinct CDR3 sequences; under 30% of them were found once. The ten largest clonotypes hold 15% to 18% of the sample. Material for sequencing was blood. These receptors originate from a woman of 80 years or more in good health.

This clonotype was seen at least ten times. The CDR3 reads CASSSLEAFF. The CDR3 bases are TGTGCCAGCAGCTCCCTCGAGGCTTTCTTT. The chain employs TRBV7-2 and TRBJ1-1; no clear D. Trimming took 4 bases from V and 11 from J, leaving 8 bases between them. Germline CDR1 reads SGHTA; CDR2 reads FQGNSA. This CDR3 comprises 10 residues.

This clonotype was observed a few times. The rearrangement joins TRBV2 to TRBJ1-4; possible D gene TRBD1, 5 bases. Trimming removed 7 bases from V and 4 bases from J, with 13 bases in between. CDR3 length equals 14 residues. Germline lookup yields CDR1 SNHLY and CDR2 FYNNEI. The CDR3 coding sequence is TGTGCCAGCAATTTGGGGCAGATTAATGAAAAACTGTTTTTT. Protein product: CASNLGQINEKLFF. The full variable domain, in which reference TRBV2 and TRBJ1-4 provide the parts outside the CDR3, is EPEVTQTPSHQVTQMGQEVILRCVPISNHLYFYWYRQILGQKVEFLVSFYNNEISEKSEIFDDQFSVERPDGSNFTLKIRSTKLEDSAMYFCASNLGQINEKLFFGSGTQLSVL.

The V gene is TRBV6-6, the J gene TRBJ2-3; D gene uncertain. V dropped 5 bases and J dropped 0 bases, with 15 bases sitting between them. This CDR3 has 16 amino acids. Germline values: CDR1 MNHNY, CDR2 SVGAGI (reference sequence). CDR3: CASSTASPSSTDTQYF. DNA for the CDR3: TGTGCCAGCAGTACCGCCAGCCCTAGTAGCACAGATACGCAGTATTTT.

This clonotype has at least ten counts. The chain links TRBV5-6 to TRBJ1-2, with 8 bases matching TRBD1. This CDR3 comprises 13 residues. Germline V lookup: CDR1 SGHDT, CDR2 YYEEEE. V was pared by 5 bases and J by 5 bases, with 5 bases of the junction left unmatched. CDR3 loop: CASRLQGEYGYTF. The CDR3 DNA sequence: TGTGCCAGCAGGCTACAGGGGGAATATGGCTACACCTTC.

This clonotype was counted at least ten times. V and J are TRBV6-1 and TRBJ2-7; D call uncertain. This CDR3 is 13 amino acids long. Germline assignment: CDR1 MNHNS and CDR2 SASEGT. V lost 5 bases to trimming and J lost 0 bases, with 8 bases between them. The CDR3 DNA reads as TGTGCCAGCAGTCGTATAAGCTCCTACGAGCAGTACTTC. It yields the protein CASSRISSYEQYF.

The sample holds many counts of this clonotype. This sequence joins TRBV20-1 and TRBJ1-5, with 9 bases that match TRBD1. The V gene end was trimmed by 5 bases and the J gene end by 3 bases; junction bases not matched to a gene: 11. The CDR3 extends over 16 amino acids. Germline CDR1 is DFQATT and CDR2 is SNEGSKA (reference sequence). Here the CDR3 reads CSAPAGGQGFNQPQHF. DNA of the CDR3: TGCAGTGCTCCCGCAGGGGGACAGGGCTTCAATCAGCCCCAGCATTTT.

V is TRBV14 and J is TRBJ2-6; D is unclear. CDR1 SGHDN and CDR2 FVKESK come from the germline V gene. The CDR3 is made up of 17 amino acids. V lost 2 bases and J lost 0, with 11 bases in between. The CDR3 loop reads CASSQWVQFSGANVLTF. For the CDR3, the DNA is TGTGCCAGCAGCCAATGGGTACAGTTCTCTGGGGCCAACGTCCTGACTTTC.

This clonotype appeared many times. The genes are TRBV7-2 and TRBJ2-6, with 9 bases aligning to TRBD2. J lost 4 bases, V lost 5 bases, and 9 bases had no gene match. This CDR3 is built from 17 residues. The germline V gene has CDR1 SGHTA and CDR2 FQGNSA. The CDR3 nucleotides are TGTGCCAGCAGCCCCTCTAGCGGGGCAGGGGGGGCCAACGTCCTGACTTTC. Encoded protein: CASSPSSGAGGANVLTF. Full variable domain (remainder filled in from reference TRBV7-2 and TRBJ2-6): GAGVSQSPSNKVTEKGKDVELRCDPISGHTALYWYRQSLGQGLEFLIYFQGNSAPDKSGLPSDRFSAERTGGSVSTLTIQRTQQEDSAVYLCASSPSSGAGGANVLTFGAGSRLTVL.

The chain's CDR3 is CASRRQASTGSNQPQHF. The CDR3 DNA reads TGTGCCAGCCGTAGGCAGGCCTCAACGGGTAGCAATCAGCCCCAGCATTTT. V is TRBV6-6 and J is TRBJ1-5; D gene ambiguous. V was trimmed by 8 bases and J by 0 bases, leaving 20 bases between them. Germline V gene lookup returns CDR1 MNHNY and CDR2 SVGAGI (reference sequence). CDR3 length: 17 amino acids.

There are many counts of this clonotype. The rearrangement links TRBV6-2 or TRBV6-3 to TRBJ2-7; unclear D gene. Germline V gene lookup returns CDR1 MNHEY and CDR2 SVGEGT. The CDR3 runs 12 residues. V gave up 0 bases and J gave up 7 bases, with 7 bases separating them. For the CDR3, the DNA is TGTGCCAGCAGTTACTCCCGGATAGAGCAGTACTTC. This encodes CASSYSRIEQYF.

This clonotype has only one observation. The CDR3 coding sequence is TGCGCCAGCAGCCCCTCGGGACACTCCGGCGATAGCTACACCTTC. Translated, it gives CASSPSGHSGDSYTF. The chain has TRBV5-1 and TRBJ1-2; D is possibly TRBD1 (6 bases). CDR3 length equals 15 residues. V was cut by 4 bases and J by 9 bases, with 22 bases left in between. CDR1 is SGHRS, CDR2 YFSETQ, per germline.

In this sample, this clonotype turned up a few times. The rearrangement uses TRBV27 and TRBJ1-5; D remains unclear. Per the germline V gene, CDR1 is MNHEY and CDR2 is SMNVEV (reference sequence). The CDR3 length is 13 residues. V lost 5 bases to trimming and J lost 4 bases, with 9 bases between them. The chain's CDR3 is CASSANRNQPQHF. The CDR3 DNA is TGTGCCAGCAGTGCGAATAGGAATCAGCCCCAGCATTTT.

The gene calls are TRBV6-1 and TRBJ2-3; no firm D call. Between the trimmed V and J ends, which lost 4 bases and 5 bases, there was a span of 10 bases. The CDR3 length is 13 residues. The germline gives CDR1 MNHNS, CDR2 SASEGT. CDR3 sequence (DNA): TGTGCCAGCAGTGGGGTGCCCGGAGATACGCAGTATTTT. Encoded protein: CASSGVPGDTQYF.

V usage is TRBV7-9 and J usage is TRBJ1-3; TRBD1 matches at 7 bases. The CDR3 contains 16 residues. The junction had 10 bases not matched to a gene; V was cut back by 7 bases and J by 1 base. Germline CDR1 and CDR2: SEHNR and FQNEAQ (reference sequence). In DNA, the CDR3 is TGTGCCAGCACCCTTCGGGCAGGGGGATCTGGAAACACCATATATTTT. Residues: CASTLRAGGSGNTIYF.

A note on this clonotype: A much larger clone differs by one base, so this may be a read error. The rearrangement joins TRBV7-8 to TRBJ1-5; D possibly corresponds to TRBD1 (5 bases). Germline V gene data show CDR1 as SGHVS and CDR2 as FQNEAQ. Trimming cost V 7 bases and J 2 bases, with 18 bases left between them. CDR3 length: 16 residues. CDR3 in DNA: TGTGCCAGCAACTCATACAGGTTAGGCGGCAATCAGCCCCAGCATTTT. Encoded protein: CASNSYRLGGNQPQHF.

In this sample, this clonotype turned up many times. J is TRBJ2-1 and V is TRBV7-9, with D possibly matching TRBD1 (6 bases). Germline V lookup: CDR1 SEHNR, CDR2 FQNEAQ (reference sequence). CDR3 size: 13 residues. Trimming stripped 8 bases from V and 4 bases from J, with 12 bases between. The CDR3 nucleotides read TGTGCCAGCCGGGACAAGGGATACAATGAGCAGTTCTTC. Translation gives CASRDKGYNEQFF.

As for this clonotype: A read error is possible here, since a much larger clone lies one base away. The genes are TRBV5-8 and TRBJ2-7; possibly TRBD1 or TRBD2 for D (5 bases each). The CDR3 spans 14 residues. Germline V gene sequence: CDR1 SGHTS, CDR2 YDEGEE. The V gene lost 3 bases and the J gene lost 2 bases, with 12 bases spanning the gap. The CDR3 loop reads CASSWQEGPYEQYF. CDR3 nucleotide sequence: TGTGCCAGCAGCTGGCAAGAGGGACCCTACGAGCAGTACTTC. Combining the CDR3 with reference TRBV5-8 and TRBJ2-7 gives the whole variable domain EAGVTQSPTHLIKTRGQQATLRCSPISGHTSVYWYQQALGLGLQFLLWYDEGEERNRGNFPPRFSGRQFPNYSSELNVNALELEDSALYLCASSWQEGPYEQYFGPGTRLTVT.